What follows are 22 T cell receptor beta chains derived from one specimen sequenced in a study of T-cell reconstitution after alpha-beta-depleted transplantation in children. Researchers prepared the TCRbeta library using unique molecular identifiers, the study reports. One entry per CDR3 protein results from TCRdb running MiXCR on the PCR reads. The sample lists a few hundred thousand distinct CDR3 sequences; 9.5% to 13% were seen once. The sequencing here drew on peripheral blood, taken 180 days after TCRalphabeta/CD19-depleted stem cell transplant. The receptors originated from a male patient between 2 and 15 years old who had a stem cell transplant for chronic granulomatous disease, so the T cells may come from the graft donor.

This clonotype was seen at least ten times. The rearrangement links TRBV13 to TRBJ2-1; D remains ambiguous. V shed 4 bases and J shed 0 bases, with 10 bases lying between them. Germline values: CDR1 PRHDT, CDR2 FYEKMQ (reference sequence). This CDR3 is built from 15 residues. The CDR3 spells CASSSPTSSYNEQFF. DNA of the CDR3: TGTGCCAGCAGCTCACCCACAAGCTCCTACAATGAGCAGTTCTTC.

This clonotype was counted ten times or more. The gene calls are TRBV25-1 and TRBJ2-7; TRBD1 is a possible D gene (5 bases). The germline CDR1 and CDR2 sequences are MGHDK and SYGVNS. With 3 bases removed from V and 5 bases from J, the gap between germline ends came to 14 bases. The CDR3 sequence is 14 residues long. The CDR3 coding sequence is TGTGCCAGCAGTGATTACAGGTTTCGGAACGAGCAGTACTTC. Encoded protein: CASSDYRFRNEQYF.

In its sample, this clonotype was seen many times. The V and J genes are TRBV28 and TRBJ2-3, with 10 bases matching TRBD2. This CDR3 spans 16 amino acids. Germline lookup yields CDR1 MDHEN and CDR2 SYDVKM. V lost 5 bases to trimming and J lost 1 base; unmatched junction nucleotides: 6. CDR3 DNA sequence: TGTGCCAGCAGTCCCCTAGCGGGAGAGCGCACAGATACGCAGTATTTT. This encodes CASSPLAGERTDTQYF.

This clonotype was counted many times. The chain combines TRBV7-3 with TRBJ2-1; tentative D call: TRBD2 (6 bases). This CDR3 spans 14 amino acids. Trimming shortened V by 4 bases and J by 10 bases, and 17 bases separated the two germline ends. Germline CDR1 is SGHTA and CDR2 is FQGTGA. The CDR3 DNA is TGTGCCAGCAGCTCCGATGCGACTAGTTTCGAGCAGTTCTTC. Protein sequence: CASSSDATSFEQFF.

This clonotype has just a few counts. The chain is built from TRBV2 and TRBJ1-1, with a tentative D call TRBD1 (5 bases). This CDR3 comprises 12 residues. With 4 bases removed from V and 8 bases from J, the gap between germline ends came to 11 bases. Germline CDR1 and CDR2: SNHLY and FYNNEI. Here the CDR3 reads CASSASPGEAFF. CDR3 nucleotides: TGTGCCAGCAGTGCAAGCCCAGGGGAAGCTTTCTTT.

This clonotype was observed many times. The rearrangement links TRBV10-3 to TRBJ2-7; 12 bases align to TRBD2. CDR1 ENHRY and CDR2 SYGVKD come from the germline V gene. V shed 2 bases and J 3 bases; nucleotides not matched to a gene: 2. The CDR3 contains 15 residues. The CDR3 region has the DNA TGTGCCATCAGTGAGCCGACTAGCGGGAGCTACGAGCAGTACTTC. Translated, it gives CAISEPTSGSYEQYF.

This clonotype showed up many times. The chain combines TRBV7-2 with TRBJ1-2; possible D gene TRBD1, 6 bases. Germline V gives CDR1 SGHTA, CDR2 FQGNSA. The CDR3 sequence is 16 residues long. The V end was cut by 3 bases, the J end by 7 bases, with 21 bases between. CDR3 sequence: CASSLITRGPGVGYTF. The DNA for the CDR3 is TGTGCCAGCAGCTTGATAACCAGGGGTCCAGGTGTTGGCTACACCTTC.

This clonotype was seen repeatedly, ten times or more. This chain connects TRBV9 to TRBJ2-3, with 7 nucleotides matching TRBD2. J lost 6 bases, V lost 7 bases, and 14 bases had no gene match. CDR1 and CDR2 (germline): SGDLS, YYNGEE. The CDR3 contains 15 residues. The CDR3 reads CASAEWEGLWDTQYF. The CDR3 region has the DNA TGTGCCAGCGCAGAATGGGAGGGCCTGTGGGATACGCAGTATTTT.

This clonotype has at least ten counts. The V and J genes are TRBV20-1 and TRBJ2-4, with D perhaps TRBD1 or TRBD2 (5 bases each). Germline lookup yields CDR1 DFQATT and CDR2 SNEGSKA (reference sequence). V lost 3 bases to trimming and J lost 0 bases, with 6 bases between them. CDR3 length: 13 residues. CDR3 sequence: CSASGGAKNIQYF. The CDR3 bases are TGCAGTGCTAGTGGGGGAGCCAAAAACATTCAGTACTTC.

This clonotype was detected ten times or more. The V and J genes are TRBV28 and TRBJ2-5, with D hard to call. V was cut by 2 bases and J by 3 bases, with 4 bases left in between. This CDR3 has 12 amino acids. Germline V lookup: CDR1 MDHEN, CDR2 SYDVKM. The CDR3 sequence: CASSLPKETQYF. For the CDR3, the DNA is TGTGCCAGCAGTTTACCCAAAGAGACCCAGTACTTC.

There are many counts of this clonotype. This rearrangement joins TRBV9 to TRBJ2-7; D is possibly TRBD2 (6 bases). Trimming took 7 bases from V and 5 from J, leaving 19 bases between them. The germline gives CDR1 SGDLS, CDR2 YYNGEE. CDR3 length: 14 amino acids. CDR3 region: CASCPGGSGDEQYF. The CDR3, as DNA: TGTGCCAGCTGCCCTGGGGGGAGTGGCGACGAGCAGTACTTC.

This clonotype was seen at least ten times. The V call is TRBV7-6, the J call TRBJ2-7; D possibly matches TRBD1 or TRBD2 (5 bases each). Looked up from germline, CDR1 is SGHVS and CDR2 is FNYEAQ. This CDR3 is built from 15 residues. The ends were cut back, 5 bases at V and 2 bases at J, with 16 bases in the middle. The CDR3 DNA reads TGTGCCAGCAGCCCAACGACAGAGGGTCCCTACGAGCAGTACTTC. Encoded protein: CASSPTTEGPYEQYF. The variable domain in full, completed from reference TRBV7-6 and TRBJ2-7, reads GAGVSQSPRYKVTKRGQDVALRCDPISGHVSLYWYRQALGQGPEFLTYFNYEAQQDKSGLPNDRFSAERPEGSISTLTIQRTEQRDSAMYRCASSPTTEGPYEQYFGPGTRLTVT.

This clonotype was seen many times. The CDR3 is CSAKRGTVNEQFF. As DNA, the CDR3 is TGCAGTGCTAAGAGAGGGACTGTTAATGAGCAGTTCTTC. This rearrangement joins TRBV20-1 to TRBJ2-1; tentatively, D is TRBD2 (6 bases). The CDR3 length is 13 residues. Germline V gene sequence: CDR1 DFQATT, CDR2 SNEGSKA (reference sequence). V lost 4 bases and J lost 7, with 14 bases in between.

Comment on this clonotype: A read error may explain this, as a much larger clone is one base away. The chain recombines TRBV12-3 or TRBV12-4 with TRBJ2-2; unclear D gene. V was clipped by 7 bases and J by 1 base, with 16 bases between them. This CDR3 spans 16 amino acids. In DNA form, the CDR3 reads TGTGCCAGCACCCATCGTCTGGGGTGGAACACCGGGGAGCTGTTTTTT. This codes for CASTHRLGWNTGELFF.

This clonotype was seen repeatedly, ten times or more. The chain has TRBV11-1 and TRBJ2-5; 9 bases are a match to TRBD2. The CDR3 spans 19 residues. The germline V gene has CDR1 SGHAT and CDR2 FQDESV (reference sequence). V shed 5 bases and J 0 bases; nucleotides not matched to a gene: 16. The CDR3 sequence is CASSPSQLAGLGDQETQYF. As DNA, the CDR3 is TGTGCCAGCAGCCCCTCCCAGCTAGCGGGATTGGGGGACCAAGAGACCCAGTACTTC. The whole variable domain, remainder taken from reference TRBV11-1 and TRBJ2-5, is EAEVAQSPRYKITEKSQAVAFWCDPISGHATLYWYRQILGQGPELLVQFQDESVVDDSQLPKDRFSAERLKGVDSTLKIQPAELGDSAMYLCASSPSQLAGLGDQETQYFGPGTRLLVL.

The V call is TRBV30, the J call TRBJ2-7; TRBD1 agrees at 8 bases. CDR1 and CDR2 (germline): GTSNPN, SVGIG (reference sequence). V dropped 2 bases and J dropped 7; count of bases not matched to a gene: 10. CDR3 size: 14 residues. CDR3 amino acids: CAWSWRQGAREQYF. In DNA form, the CDR3 reads TGTGCCTGGAGTTGGAGGCAGGGGGCGCGAGAGCAGTACTTC. The variable domain in full, completed from reference TRBV30 and TRBJ2-7, reads SQTIHQWPATLVQPVGSPLSLECTVEGTSNPNLYWYRQAAGRGLQLLFYSVGIGQISSEVPQNLSASRPQDRQFILSSKKLLLSDSGFYLCAWSWRQGAREQYFGPGTRLTVT.

This clonotype was counted many times. The chain links TRBV5-5 to TRBJ2-7; no reliable D call. This CDR3 has 15 amino acids. CDR1 SGHKS and CDR2 YYEKEE come from the germline V gene (reference sequence). V lost 1 base and J 7 bases, leaving 18 bases between the germline ends. The CDR3 nucleotides read TGTGCCAGCAGCTTGCTTCGCCGGCTAGACGGGGAGCAGTACTTC. Translated: CASSLLRRLDGEQYF.

A word on this clonotype: This may stem from a read error, because a much larger clone lies one nucleotide away. No conserved phenylalanine or tryptophan is present at the end of the CDR3, so a read error is the likely explanation. The chain is built from TRBV20-1 and TRBJ2-3; D remains ambiguous. The CDR3 has 15 amino acids. V lost 3 bases and J lost 4, with 17 bases in between. CDR1 and CDR2 from the germline V gene are DFQATT and SNEGSKA (reference sequence). This CDR3 is CSARTGPRSPDTQYS. CDR3 DNA: TGCAGTGCTAGGACCGGGCCCCGGTCCCCAGATACGCAGTATTCT.

At least ten counts were recorded for this clonotype. The chain carries TRBV7-6 and TRBJ2-7; D not certain. The germline V gene encodes CDR1 SGHVS and CDR2 FNYEAQ. The CDR3 totals 15 residues. Trimming removed 0 bases from V and 0 bases from J, with 9 bases in between. CDR3 sequence: CASSLARGNSYEQYF. CDR3 sequence (DNA): TGTGCCAGCAGCTTAGCGCGTGGGAACTCCTACGAGCAGTACTTC.

This clonotype has a count of ten or more. J is TRBJ1-4 and V is TRBV7-2; tentatively, D is TRBD1 (5 bases). The CDR3 length is 14 residues. Trimming took off 1 base at V and 11 bases at J, with 14 bases between the two ends. Per germline, CDR1 SGHTA and CDR2 FQGNSA. The CDR3 DNA sequence: TGTGCCAGCAGCTTAGATCCGGGGCTACCGAAACTGTTTTTT. The encoded protein is CASSLDPGLPKLFF.

This clonotype was found many times. The J gene is TRBJ2-3, the V gene TRBV11-2; D remains ambiguous. The CDR3 has 15 amino acids. Germline V gives CDR1 SGHAT, CDR2 FQNNGV. Trimming pared 0 bases from V and 1 base from J, leaving 8 bases between. CDR3 protein: CASSLDRPRTDTQYF. CDR3 coding DNA: TGTGCCAGCAGCTTAGATCGCCCCCGCACAGATACGCAGTATTTT.

This chain joins TRBV20-1 and TRBJ2-2, with 13 positions matching TRBD2. The CDR3 contains 17 residues. V lost 3 bases, J lost 7 bases, and 11 bases stayed unmatched. From germline, CDR1 is DFQATT and CDR2 SNEGSKA (reference sequence). The CDR3 coding sequence is TGCAGTGCTAGGGAATCTACTAGCGGGAGGGCCCACGGGGAGCTGTTTTTT. Translating it yields CSARESTSGRAHGELFF.